Shown below are 2 T cell receptor beta chains from a single sample sequenced in a study of blood T cells in healthy people across ages. Primers used in a second PCR of about 6 to 11 cycles were a sample-barcoded 5' primer and a J-beta primer mix. TCRdb used MiXCR to reprocess the 5' RACE reads, holding one entry per CDR3 protein. The top ten clones hold around a sixth of a sample with roughly 900,000 distinct CDR3 sequences, 29% of them seen once. What was sequenced was blood. The receptors shown here come from a woman aged 80 or over in good health.

This clonotype was counted a few times. The gene calls are TRBV6-2 or TRBV6-3 and TRBJ1-1; 8 bases fit TRBD1. Germline CDR1 MNHEY, CDR2 SVGEGT. The CDR3 sequence is 20 residues long. Losses at the gene ends were 5 bases for V and 1 base for J; bases not matched to a gene: 21. The CDR3 loop is CASSPVVGGGQVNPNTEAFF. CDR3 bases: TGTGCCAGCAGTCCTGTTGTCGGGGGGGGACAGGTCAATCCGAACACTGAAGCTTTCTTT.

The chain is built from TRBV15 and TRBJ2-1, with 8 bases identical to TRBD2. Losses at the gene ends were 8 bases for V and 4 bases for J; bases not matched to a gene: 16. The germline CDR1 and CDR2 sequences are LNHNV and YYDKDF (reference sequence). CDR3 length: 17 residues. CDR3 nucleotide sequence: TGTGCCACCTTGGGTGGGTCTGGGGCGGGGGGTTACAATGAGCAGTTCTTC. Protein product: CATLGGSGAGGYNEQFF.